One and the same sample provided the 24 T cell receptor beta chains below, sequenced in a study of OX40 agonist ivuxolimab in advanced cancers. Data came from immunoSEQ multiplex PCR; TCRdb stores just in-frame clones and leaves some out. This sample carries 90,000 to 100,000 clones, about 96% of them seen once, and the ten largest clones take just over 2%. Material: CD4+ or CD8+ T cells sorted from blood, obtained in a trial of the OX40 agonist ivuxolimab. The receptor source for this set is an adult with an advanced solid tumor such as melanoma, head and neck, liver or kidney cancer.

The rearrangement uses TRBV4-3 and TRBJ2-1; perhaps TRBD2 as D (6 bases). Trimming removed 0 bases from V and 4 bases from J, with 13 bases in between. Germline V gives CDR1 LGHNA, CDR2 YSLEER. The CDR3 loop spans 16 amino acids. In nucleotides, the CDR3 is TGCGCCAGCAGCCAAGATTGGGGGGAGGAGTACAATGAGCAGTTCTTC. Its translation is CASSQDWGEEYNEQFF.

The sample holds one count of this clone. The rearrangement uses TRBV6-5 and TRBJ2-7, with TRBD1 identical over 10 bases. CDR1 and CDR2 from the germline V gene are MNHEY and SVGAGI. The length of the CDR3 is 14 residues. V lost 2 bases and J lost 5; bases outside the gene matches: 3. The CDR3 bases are TGTGCCAGCAGTTACGTCGGGACAGGGGACGAGCAGTACTTC. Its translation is CASSYVGTGDEQYF.

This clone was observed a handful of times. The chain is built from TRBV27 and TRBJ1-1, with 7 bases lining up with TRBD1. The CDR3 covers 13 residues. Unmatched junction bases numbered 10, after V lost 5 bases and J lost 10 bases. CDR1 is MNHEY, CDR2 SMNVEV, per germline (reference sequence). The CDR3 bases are TGTGCCAGCAGTGGTAGGGGGCTCGACGGAGCTTTCTTT. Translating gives CASSGRGLDGAFF.

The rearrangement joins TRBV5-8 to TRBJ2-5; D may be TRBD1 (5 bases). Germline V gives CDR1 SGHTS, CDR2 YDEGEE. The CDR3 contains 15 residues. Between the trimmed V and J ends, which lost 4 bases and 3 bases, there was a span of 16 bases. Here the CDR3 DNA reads TGTGCCAGCAGCCTGGACACGTCATGGGAAGAGACCCAGTACTTC. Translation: CASSLDTSWEETQYF.

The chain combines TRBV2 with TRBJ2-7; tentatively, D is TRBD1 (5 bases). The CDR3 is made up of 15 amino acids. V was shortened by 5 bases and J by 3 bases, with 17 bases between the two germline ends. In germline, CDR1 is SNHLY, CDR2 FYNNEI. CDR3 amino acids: CASSNRTQGNYEQYF. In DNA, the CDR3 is TGTGCCAGCAGTAACAGAACCCAGGGAAACTACGAGCAGTACTTC.

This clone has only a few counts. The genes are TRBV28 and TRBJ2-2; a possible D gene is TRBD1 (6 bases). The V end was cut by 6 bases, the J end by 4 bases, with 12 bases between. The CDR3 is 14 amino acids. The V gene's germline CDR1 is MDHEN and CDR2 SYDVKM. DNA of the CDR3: TGTGCCAGCAGCCTAGGACAGCGCACCGGGGAGCTGTTTTTT. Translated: CASSLGQRTGELFF.

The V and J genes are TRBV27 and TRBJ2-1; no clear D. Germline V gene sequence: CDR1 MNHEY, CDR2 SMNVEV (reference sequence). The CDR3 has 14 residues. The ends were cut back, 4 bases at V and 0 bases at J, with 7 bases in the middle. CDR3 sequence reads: CASSWVSSYNEQFF. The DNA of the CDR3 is TGTGCCAGCAGTTGGGTGAGCTCCTACAATGAGCAGTTCTTC.

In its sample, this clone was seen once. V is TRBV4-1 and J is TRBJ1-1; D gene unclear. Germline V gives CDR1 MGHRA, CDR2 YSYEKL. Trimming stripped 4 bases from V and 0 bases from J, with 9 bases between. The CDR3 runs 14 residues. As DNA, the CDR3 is TGCGCCAGCAGCCCCCAGCAGCTGAACACTGAAGCTTTCTTT. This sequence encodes CASSPQQLNTEAFF.

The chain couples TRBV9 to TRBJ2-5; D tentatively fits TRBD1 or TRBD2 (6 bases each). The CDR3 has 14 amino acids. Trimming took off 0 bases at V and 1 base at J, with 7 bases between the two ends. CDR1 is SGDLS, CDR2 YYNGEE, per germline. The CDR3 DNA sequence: TGTGCCAGCAGCGTAGAGGGGGGCCAAGAGACCCAGTACTTC. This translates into CASSVEGGQETQYF.

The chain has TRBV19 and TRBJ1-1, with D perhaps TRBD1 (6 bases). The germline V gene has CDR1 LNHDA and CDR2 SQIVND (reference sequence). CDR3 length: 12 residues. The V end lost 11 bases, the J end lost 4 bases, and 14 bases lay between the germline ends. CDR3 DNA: TGTGCCTCGGGGCAGGGGCTCACTGAAGCTTTCTTT. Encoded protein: CASGQGLTEAFF. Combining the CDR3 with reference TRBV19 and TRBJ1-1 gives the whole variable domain DGGITQSPKYLFRKEGQNVTLSCEQNLNHDAMYWYRQDPGQGLRLIYYSQIVNDFQKGDIAEGYSVSREKKESFPLTVTSAQKNPTAFYLCASGQGLTEAFFGQGTRLTVV.

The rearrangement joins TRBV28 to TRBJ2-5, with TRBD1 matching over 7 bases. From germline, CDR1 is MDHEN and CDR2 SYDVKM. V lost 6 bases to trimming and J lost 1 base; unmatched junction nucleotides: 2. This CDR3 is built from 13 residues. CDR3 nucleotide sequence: TGTGCCAGCAGGACAGGGCCCCAAGAGACCCAGTACTTC. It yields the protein CASRTGPQETQYF.

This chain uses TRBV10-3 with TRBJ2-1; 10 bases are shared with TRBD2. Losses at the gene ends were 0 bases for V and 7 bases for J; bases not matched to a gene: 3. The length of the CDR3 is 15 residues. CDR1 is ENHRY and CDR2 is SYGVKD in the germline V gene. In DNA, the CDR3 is TGTGCCATCAGTGAGTCGGCTAGCGGGAGTAATGAGCAGTTCTTC. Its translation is CAISESASGSNEQFF.

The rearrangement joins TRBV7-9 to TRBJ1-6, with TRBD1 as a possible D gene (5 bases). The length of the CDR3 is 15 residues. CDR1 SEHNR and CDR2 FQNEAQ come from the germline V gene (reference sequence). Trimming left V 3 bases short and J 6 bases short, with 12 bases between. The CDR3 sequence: CASSFTGVINSPLHF. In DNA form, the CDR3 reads TGTGCCAGCAGCTTTACGGGGGTAATTAATTCACCCCTCCACTTT. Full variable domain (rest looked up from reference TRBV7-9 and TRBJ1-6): DTGVSQNPRHKITKRGQNVTFRCDPISEHNRLYWYRQTLGQGPEFLTYFQNEAQLEKSRLLSDRFSAERPKGSFSTLEIQRTEQGDSAMYLCASSFTGVINSPLHFGNGTRLTVT.

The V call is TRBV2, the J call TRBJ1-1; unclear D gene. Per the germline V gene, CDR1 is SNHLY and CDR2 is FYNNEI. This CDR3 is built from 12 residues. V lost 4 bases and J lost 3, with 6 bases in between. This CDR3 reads CASSGWDTEAFF. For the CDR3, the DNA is TGTGCCAGCAGTGGATGGGACACTGAAGCTTTCTTT.

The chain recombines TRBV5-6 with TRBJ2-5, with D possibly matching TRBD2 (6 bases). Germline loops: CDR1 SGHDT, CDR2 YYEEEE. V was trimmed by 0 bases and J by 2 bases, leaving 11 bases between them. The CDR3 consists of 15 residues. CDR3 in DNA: TGTGCCAGCAGCTTGGATCTAGCGAGACAAGAGACCCAGTACTTC. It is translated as CASSLDLARQETQYF. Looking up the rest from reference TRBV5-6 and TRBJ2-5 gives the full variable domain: DAGVTQSPTHLIKTRGQQVTLRCSPKSGHDTVSWYQQALGQGPQFIFQYYEEEERQRGNFPDRFSGHQFPNYSSELNVNALLLGDSALYLCASSLDLARQETQYFGPGTRLLVL.

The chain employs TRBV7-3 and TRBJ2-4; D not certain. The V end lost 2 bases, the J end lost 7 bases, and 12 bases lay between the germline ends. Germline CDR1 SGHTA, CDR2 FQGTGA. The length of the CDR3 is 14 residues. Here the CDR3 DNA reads TGTGCCAGCAGCTTACTAGGCAGCGACAACATTCAGTACTTC. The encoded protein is CASSLLGSDNIQYF.

CDR3 coding DNA: TGTGCCAGCAGTTTAGGGGCCGGGGAAGCTTTCTTT. Encoded protein: CASSLGAGEAFF. The rearrangement uses TRBV27 and TRBJ1-1; possibly TRBD1 for D (5 bases). The germline V gene encodes CDR1 MNHEY and CDR2 SMNVEV (reference sequence). Deletions cut 2 bases from V and 8 bases from J, with 9 bases between. The length of the CDR3 is 12 residues.

The CDR3 DNA follows: TGTGCCAGCAGTGAGGGGGGTTATGGCTACACCTTC. Amino acid sequence: CASSEGGYGYTF. The J gene is TRBJ1-2, the V gene TRBV2, with TRBD1 as a possible D gene (5 bases). Deletions cut 3 bases from V and 5 bases from J, with 7 bases between. The germline V gene encodes CDR1 SNHLY and CDR2 FYNNEI. This CDR3 contains 12 residues.

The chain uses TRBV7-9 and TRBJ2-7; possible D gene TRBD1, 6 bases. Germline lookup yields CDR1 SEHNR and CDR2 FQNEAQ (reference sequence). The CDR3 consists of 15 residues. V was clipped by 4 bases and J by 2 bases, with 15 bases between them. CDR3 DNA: TGTGCCAGCAGCTCACCCGACAGGAACCCCTACGAGCAGTACTTC. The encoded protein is CASSSPDRNPYEQYF.

CDR3 sequence reads: CASSEYGLASTDTQYF. The CDR3 DNA reads as TGTGCCAGCAGCGAATACGGGCTAGCGAGCACAGATACGCAGTATTTT. The chain joins TRBV9 to TRBJ2-3, with a tentative D call TRBD2 (6 bases). This CDR3 contains 16 residues. Germline V gene data show CDR1 as SGDLS and CDR2 as YYNGEE. V was cut by 3 bases and J by 0 bases, with 14 bases left in between.

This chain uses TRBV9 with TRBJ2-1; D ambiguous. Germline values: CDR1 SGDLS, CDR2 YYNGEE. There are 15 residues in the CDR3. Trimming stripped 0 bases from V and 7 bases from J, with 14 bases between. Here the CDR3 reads CASSVEGQVWNEQFF. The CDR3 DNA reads TGTGCCAGCAGCGTAGAAGGCCAGGTTTGGAATGAGCAGTTCTTC. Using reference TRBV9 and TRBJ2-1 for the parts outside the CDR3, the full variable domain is DSGVTQTPKHLITATGQRVTLRCSPRSGDLSVYWYQQSLDQGLQFLIQYYNGEERAKGNILERFSAQQFPDLHSELNLSSLELGDSALYFCASSVEGQVWNEQFFGPGTRLTVL.

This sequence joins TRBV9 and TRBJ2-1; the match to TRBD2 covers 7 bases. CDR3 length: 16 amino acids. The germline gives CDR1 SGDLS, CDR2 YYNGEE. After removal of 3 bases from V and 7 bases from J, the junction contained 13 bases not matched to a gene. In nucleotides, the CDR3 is TGTGCCAGCAGCGGCTACAGCGGGAATGGCGGTAATGAGCAGTTCTTC. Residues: CASSGYSGNGGNEQFF.

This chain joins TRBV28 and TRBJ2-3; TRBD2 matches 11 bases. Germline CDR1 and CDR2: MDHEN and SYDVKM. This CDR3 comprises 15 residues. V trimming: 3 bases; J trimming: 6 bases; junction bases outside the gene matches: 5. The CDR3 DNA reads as TGTGCCAGCAGTTTCTTACTAGCGGGGGCTGATACGCAGTATTTT. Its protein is CASSFLLAGADTQYF.

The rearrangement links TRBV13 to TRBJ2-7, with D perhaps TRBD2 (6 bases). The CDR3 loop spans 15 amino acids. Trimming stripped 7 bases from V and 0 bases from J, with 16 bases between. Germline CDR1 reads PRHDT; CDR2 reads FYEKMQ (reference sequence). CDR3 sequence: CASTQWAGSSYEQYF. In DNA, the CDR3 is TGTGCCAGCACCCAATGGGCGGGGAGCTCCTACGAGCAGTACTTC.